This TCR beta chain was documented in a study of response to subunit inactivated influenza vaccine. TCRdb re-derived calls from the RT-PCR reads in MiXCR, one entry per CDR3 protein. The sample yields around 600,000 distinct CDR3 sequences, 10% to 12% seen once. This clonotype has only a few counts. These same data were also listed under a study on T cells expressing NK-cell markers. Per that study: cDNA encoding TCR beta was synthesized via 5'RACE template switching incorporating UMIs. From sorted CD3+CD56+NKG2C+, CD3+CD56+NKG2C- and CD3+CD56-NKG2C+ T cells came the TCR beta repertoires. Just one sequenced donor of eight was HCMV-seronegative, while seven were seropositive. Several experiments employed an anti-gamma-delta TCR antibody to confine sorting to alpha-beta TCR T cells. These same clonotypes (in several donors) also led the CD3+CD56-NKG2C+ fraction.

The sequencing used PBMCs from blood, collected on the day of vaccination. The TCR comes from a man in his fifties who received an inactivated influenza vaccine.

CDR3 protein: CATSDPGTAGANVLTF. CDR3 nucleotide sequence: TGTGCCACCAGTGACCCGGGGACCGCAGGGGCCAACGTCCTGACTTTC. J is TRBJ2-6 and V is TRBV24-1; perhaps D is TRBD1 or TRBD2 (5 bases each). Germline lookup yields CDR1 KGHDR and CDR2 SFDVKD. This CDR3 is built from 16 residues. Trimming took 4 bases from V and 4 from J, leaving 13 bases between them.